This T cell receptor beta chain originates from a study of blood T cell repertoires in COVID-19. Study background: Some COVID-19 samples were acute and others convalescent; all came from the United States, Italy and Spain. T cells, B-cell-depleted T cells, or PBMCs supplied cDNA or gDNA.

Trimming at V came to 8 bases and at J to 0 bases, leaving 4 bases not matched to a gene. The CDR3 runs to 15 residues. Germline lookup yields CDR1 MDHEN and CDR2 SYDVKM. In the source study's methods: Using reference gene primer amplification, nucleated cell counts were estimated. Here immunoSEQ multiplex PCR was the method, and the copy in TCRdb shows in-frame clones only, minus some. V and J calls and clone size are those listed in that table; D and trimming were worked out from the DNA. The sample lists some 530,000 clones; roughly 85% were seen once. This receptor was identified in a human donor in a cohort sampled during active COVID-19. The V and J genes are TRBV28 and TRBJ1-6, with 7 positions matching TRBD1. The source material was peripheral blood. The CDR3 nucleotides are TGTGCCAGCGAAAGACAGGGCTCCTATAATTCACCCCTCCACTTT. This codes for CASERQGSYNSPLHF.